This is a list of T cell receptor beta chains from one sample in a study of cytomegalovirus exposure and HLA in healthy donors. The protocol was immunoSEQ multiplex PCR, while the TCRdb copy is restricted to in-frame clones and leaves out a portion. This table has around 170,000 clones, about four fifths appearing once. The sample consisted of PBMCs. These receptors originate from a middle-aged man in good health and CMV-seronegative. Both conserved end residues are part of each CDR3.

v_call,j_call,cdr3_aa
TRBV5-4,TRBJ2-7,CASSPGTSGASYEQYF
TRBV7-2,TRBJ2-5,CASSLQGGKETQYF
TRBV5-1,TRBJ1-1,CASSLGGGNTEAFF
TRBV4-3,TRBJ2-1,CASSQDNLRGVNEQFF
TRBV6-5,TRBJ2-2,CASRPPRGNTGELFF
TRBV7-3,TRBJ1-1,CASSLQGYTEAFF
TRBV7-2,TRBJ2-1,CASSSGLAGGGEQFF
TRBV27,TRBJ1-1,CASRIRWGTNTEAFF
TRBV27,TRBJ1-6,CASSRGIFSQPLHF
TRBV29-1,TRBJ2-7,CSVEEGVGARAYEQCF
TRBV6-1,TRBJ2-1,CASSEFVGGPYNEQFF
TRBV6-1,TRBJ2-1,CASSGRGEDSYNEQFF
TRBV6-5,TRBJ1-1,CASSGQYTEAFF
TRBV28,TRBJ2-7,CAARASGRNEQYF
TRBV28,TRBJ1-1,CASSPGTPNTEAFF
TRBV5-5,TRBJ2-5,CASSLQGEETQYF
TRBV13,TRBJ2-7,CASSLVRQGSYEQYF
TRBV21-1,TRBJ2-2,CASSSKGQGAGELFF
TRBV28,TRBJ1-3,CASSFYGVSGNTIYF
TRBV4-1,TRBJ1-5,CASSQGDGGPPPQHF
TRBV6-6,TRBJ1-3,CASRPAGSGNTIYF
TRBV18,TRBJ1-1,CASSPGQGSGGTEAFF
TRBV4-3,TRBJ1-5,CASSQGSTDNQPQHF
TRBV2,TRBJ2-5,CASSKLAGGSETQYF
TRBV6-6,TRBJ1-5,CASSYSTPEVSEPQHF
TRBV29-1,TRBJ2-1,CSVERPHNEQFF
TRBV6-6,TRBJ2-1,CASIKGGGYNEQFF
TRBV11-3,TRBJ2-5,CASSLVGGLAGEPYQETQYF
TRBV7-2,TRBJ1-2,CASSGALANYGYTF
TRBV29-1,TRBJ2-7,CSVVPQESSYEQYF
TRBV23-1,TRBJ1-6,CASRLRGADNSPLHF
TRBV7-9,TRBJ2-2,CASSLPSTVNTGELFF
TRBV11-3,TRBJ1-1,CASSGRQAGTEAFF
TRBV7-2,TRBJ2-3,CASSLASRFGGNTQYF
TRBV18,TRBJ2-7,CASSRTGPSYEQYF
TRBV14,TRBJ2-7,CASSTRSLTYEQYF
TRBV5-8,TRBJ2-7,CASSPGQHYEQYF
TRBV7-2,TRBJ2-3,CASSFRGGDTQYF
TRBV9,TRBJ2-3,CASSPQPAGGADTQYF
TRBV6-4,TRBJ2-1,CASSDSGRGAYNEQFF
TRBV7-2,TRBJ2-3,CASSLDKGSTDTQYF
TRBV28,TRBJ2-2,CASSGRGLAGLSNTGELFF
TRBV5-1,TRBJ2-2,CASSSANTGELFF
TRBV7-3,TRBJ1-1,CASSASNGGLVTEAFF
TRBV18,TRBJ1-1,CASSPQQDTEAFF